This TCR beta chain comes out of a study of cytomegalovirus exposure and HLA in healthy donors. Findings of the study overall: Earlier analysis yielded a pattern in which most TCR beta V segments were productive about 87% or about 30% of the time. Listed as cytomegalovirus-associated were 150 or so TCR beta chains.

The V gene lost 2 bases and the J gene lost 4 bases, with 11 bases spanning the gap. Germline V gene sequence: CDR1 MNHEY, CDR2 SMNVEV (reference sequence). The CDR3 contains 15 residues. This clone was seen once. What it binds is not known. With 60 Vbeta and 13 Jbeta primers, the PCR was carried out. Methods used by the authors: Counted up in a later analysis, unique TCR beta chains came to 65 million to 100 million, with 9.5 million to 13 million shared. The repertoire was sequenced with immunoSEQ multiplex PCR; TCRdb's copy has only in-frame clones and lacks some. That table gives V, J and clone size, and the DNA gave D and trimming. The repertoire holds some 92,000 clones, with about 81% as singletons.

The chain carries TRBV27 and TRBJ1-4; D not certain. Sequencing was carried out using PBMCs. The clonotype comes from a man aged 18 to 35 in good health and CMV-seropositive. CDR3 region: CASSLATGYNEKLFF. The CDR3 DNA sequence: TGTGCCAGCAGTTTAGCGACCGGGTATAATGAAAAACTGTTTTTT.